Presented here are 2 T cell receptor beta chains from one specimen sequenced in a study of shared clonotypes between healthy human individuals. Clones were read by immunoSEQ multiplex PCR, and TCRdb kept only the in-frame ones, dropping some. The data contain approximately 2,000,000 clones, roughly 92% of them singletons. The sequenced sample was naive CD4+ T cells from PBMCs. Regarding subset: CD45RA+ positively selected. The receptor source for this set is a man younger than 30 in good health. Some clones in this sample may be carry-over from other donors' samples.

The chain employs TRBV4-2 and TRBJ2-5; D is perhaps TRBD1 or TRBD2 (5 bases each). Germline CDR1 reads LGHNA; CDR2 reads YNFKEQ. V was pared by 2 bases and J by 5 bases, with 18 bases between. The CDR3 runs 16 residues. The CDR3 loop is CASSQRVSSEGETQYF. In DNA form, the CDR3 reads TGTGCCAGCAGCCAAAGAGTGTCCTCCGAGGGGGAGACCCAGTACTTC.

This chain joins TRBV2 and TRBJ2-2; D gene ambiguous. Trimming cost V 6 bases and J 6 bases, with 11 bases left between them. Germline CDR1 reads SNHLY; CDR2 reads FYNNEI. This CDR3 comprises 13 residues. The CDR3 DNA follows: TGTGCCAGCAGGCGGTCCGGTCCCGGGGAGCTGTTTTTT. Translated: CASRRSGPGELFF.